This T cell receptor (beta chain) was sequenced for a study of shared clonotypes between healthy human individuals. Study findings and constraints: Represented diversity (both genetic and exposure-history) was limited by the small number of donors.

Donors, without exception, were Caucasian adults residing in Nashville, Tennessee. As for this clone: What it recognizes is unknown.

Deep was the level at which the assay was run. In the authors' methods: ImmunoSEQ gave junction-only sequences without quality scores, so filtering differed. TCRdb's table, derived via immunoSEQ multiplex PCR, lists solely in-frame clones and lacks some. That table furnishes V, J and clone size, whereas the DNA furnished D and trimming. The sample contains about 470,000 clones, 79% of which appear only once. The sequence was collected from a woman in her thirties or forties in good health. Some clones in this sample may be carry-over from other donors' samples. Sequenced input: PBMCs.

CDR3 loop: CASTTPGSNADTQYF. As DNA, the CDR3 is TGTGCCAGTACCACCCCGGGTAGTAATGCAGATACGCAGTATTTT. The chain carries TRBV7-9 and TRBJ2-3; D unclear. This CDR3 is 15 amino acids long. Germline V lookup: CDR1 SEHNR, CDR2 FQNEAQ (reference sequence). Trimming shortened V by 9 bases and J by 4 bases, and 20 bases separated the two germline ends.